This T cell receptor (beta chain) was identified in a study of cytomegalovirus exposure and HLA in healthy donors. The donors belonged to the roughly 110-subject validation cohort, separate from the 666-subject first cohort. Some clones are missing from TCRdb's copy, which holds only in-frame ones; the method was immunoSEQ multiplex PCR. Among approximately 150,000 clones, 80% to 90% were seen once, and the ten largest hold 3.5% to 5.5%. This clone was seen only once. The CDR3 has 14 amino acids. The germline gives CDR1 GTSNPN, CDR2 SVGIG (reference sequence). V was pared by 3 bases and J by 0 bases, with 9 bases between.

V and J are TRBV30 and TRBJ1-3, with no clear D. This TCR was recovered from a man aged 18-30 years in good health and CMV-seropositive. The sample comprised PBMCs. The CDR3 region is CAWRAAASGNTIYF. CDR3 sequence (DNA): TGTGCCTGGAGAGCGGCCGCCTCTGGAAACACCATATATTTT.